This record concerns one T cell receptor (beta chain) sequence. This clonotype was found many times. This clone's antigen is unknown. No much larger clone is present one base from it, and per-base qualities are unavailable. This specimen comes from a study of CD8 T cells in ankylosing spondylitis (dated by TCRdb to the late 2010s). Concerning the study at large: The study set out to find disease-linked TCR variants by profiling T cell receptor beta repertoires in ankylosing spondylitis patients and healthy donors. Samples of peripheral blood were taken, and for ankylosing spondylitis patients, synovial fluid was collected as well. In total, the full study cohort was made up of roughly 100 healthy donors and 25 ankylosing spondylitis patients. The full study reports these points: According to the report, matched synovial fluid samples from ankylosing spondylitis patients were significantly enriched for the disease-linked clones. A TCR beta motif of fewer than 10 highly homologous amino acid variants appeared characteristic of blood from ankylosing spondylitis patients. In peripheral blood, the disease-linked clones were found at relatively low frequencies and had a CD8+ phenotype. Some motif variants were previously reported in synovial fluid and blood of reactive arthritis patients, suggesting common disease-initiation mechanisms.

The germline V gene (reference sequence) yields DFQATT for CDR1 and SNEGSKA for CDR2. The CDR3 measures 13 amino acids from cysteine to phenylalanine. Of the read, only the CDR3 DNA is kept; its 39 bases are in frame from base 1. Trimming costs V 7 bases and J 4 bases, and their ends lie 14 bases apart. Sequencing was carried out with an Illumina HiSeq 2500. TCR beta libraries were prepared by quantitative 5'-RACE with molecular barcodes. On the study's bioinformatics: Disease-linked TCR variants were identified with a new computational method built on a probabilistic model of VDJ rearrangement. Through fastp at Q25 and MiXCR, TCRdb rebuilt clones from the public reads, retaining in-frame beta chains. Every entry covers one CDR3 protein and lists the most common genes and DNA from its rows. The V and J calls and clone size are TCRdb's, not the authors'. This sample gives 200,000 to 250,000 distinct CDR3 sequences in total; roughly 10% of them show up just once. The top ten clones comprise approximately 6.6% of the sample.

The specimen sequenced was blood, either unsorted or a sorted T cell fraction (not recorded which). This clonotype was obtained from a male donor with ankylosing spondylitis or in good health (not recorded which). In this chain, TRBV20-1 is recombined with TRBJ2-1; tentative D gene TRBD2, with 6 bases matching. Read as DNA, the sequence is TGCAGTGTAGCGGCGGACGTATACAATGAGCAGTTCTTC. This translates into CSVAADVYNEQFF.